What follows is one T cell receptor beta chain and its context. One base away lies a much larger clone, so this may be a sequencing read error. With a J-beta primer mix and a sample-barcoded 5' primer, a second PCR ran roughly 6 to 12 cycles. TCRdb independently ran MiXCR on the 5' RACE reads; one entry per CDR3 protein. Here the sample spans 800,000 to 950,000 distinct CDR3 sequences, approximately 35% being singletons. The data originate from a study of blood T cells in healthy people across ages. The length of the CDR3 is 14 residues. In germline, CDR1 is SEHNR, CDR2 FQNEAQ (reference sequence). This chain uses TRBV7-9 with TRBJ2-1; 9 nucleotides line up with TRBD1. The sample was blood. This TCR was sampled from a man between 18 and 35 years old in good health. The CDR3 DNA follows: TGTACCAGCACCCTCCGGGACAGGGCCTATGAGCAGTTCTTC. It is translated as CTSTLRDRAYEQFF. The full variable domain, completed using reference TRBV7-9 and TRBJ2-1, is DTGVSQNPRHKITKRGQNVTFRCDPISEHNRLYWYRQTLGQGPEFLTYFQNEAQLEKSRLLSDRFSAERPKGSFSTLEIQRTEQGDSAMYLCTSTLRDRAYEQFFGPGTRLTVL.